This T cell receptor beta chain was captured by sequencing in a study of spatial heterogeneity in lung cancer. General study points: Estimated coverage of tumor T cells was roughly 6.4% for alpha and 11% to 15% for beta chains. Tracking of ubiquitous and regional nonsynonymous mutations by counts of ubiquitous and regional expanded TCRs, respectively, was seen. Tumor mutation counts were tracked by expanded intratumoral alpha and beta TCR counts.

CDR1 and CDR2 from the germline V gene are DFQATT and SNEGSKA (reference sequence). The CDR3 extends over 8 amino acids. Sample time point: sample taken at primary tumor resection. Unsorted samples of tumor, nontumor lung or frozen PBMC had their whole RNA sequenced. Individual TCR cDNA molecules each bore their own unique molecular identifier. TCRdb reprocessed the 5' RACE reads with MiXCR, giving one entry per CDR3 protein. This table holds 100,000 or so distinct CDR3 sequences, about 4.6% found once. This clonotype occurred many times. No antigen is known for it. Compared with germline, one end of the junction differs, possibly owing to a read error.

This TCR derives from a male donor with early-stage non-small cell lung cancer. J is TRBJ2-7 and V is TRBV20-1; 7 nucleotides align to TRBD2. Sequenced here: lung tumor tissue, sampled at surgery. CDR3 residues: CSPGLLFF. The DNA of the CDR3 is TGCAGTCCGGGACTACTCTTTTTC.